These T cell receptor beta chains were read from a single sample in a study of blood T cell repertoires in COVID-19. Sequencing used immunoSEQ multiplex PCR; TCRdb keeps in-frame clones, though not all of them. The sample shows hundreds of thousands of clones, 85% to 90% of them seen only once. Sequencing was performed on PBMCs or T cells enriched from blood (not recorded which). These receptors were obtained from a woman aged 50 to 60 who had been exposed to COVID-19. CDR3s include the opening cysteine and the closing phenylalanine or tryptophan. D genes are given only for firm matches. Not every row has a clone size; where given, it reads once, few, many or a size class.

j_gene | v_gene | d_gene | abundance | CDR3aa | CDR3nt
TRBJ1-5 | TRBV27 | TRBD1 | NA | CASSVTTGATYAQHF | TGTGCCAGCAGTGTAACAACAGGGGCCACCTATGCCCAGCATTTT
TRBJ2-1 | TRBV7-2 | NA | NA | CASSPETRRQFF | TGTGCCAGCAGCCCCGAGACTAGGAGACAGTTCTTC
TRBJ2-3 | TRBV4-1 | TRBD1 | NA | CASSSTGTGDPDTQYF | TGCGCCAGCTCCTCGACCGGGACAGGGGACCCAGATACGCAGTATTTT
TRBJ2-3 | TRBV9 | TRBD1 | NA | CASSVRQGGEDTQYF | TGTGCCAGCAGCGTGAGACAGGGCGGCGAAGATACGCAGTATTTT
TRBJ2-3 | TRBV10-3 | TRBD2 | NA | CAISESSSGGRDTQYF | TGTGCCATCAGTGAGTCTTCTAGCGGGGGACGAGATACGCAGTATTTT
TRBJ2-3 | TRBV15 | NA | NA | CATSSSTDTQYF | TGTGCCACCAGCAGTTCGACAGATACGCAGTATTTT
TRBJ1-3 | TRBV5-4 | NA | few | CASSFNRNTIYF | TGTGCCAGCAGCTTTAACAGAAACACCATATATTTT
TRBJ1-2 | TRBV14 | NA | once | CASSHGTGKSYGYTF | TGTGCCAGCAGCCACGGCACAGGGAAGAGCTATGGCTACACCTTC
TRBJ2-2 | TRBV3-1/TRBV3-2 | NA | NA | CASNSGDTGELFF | TGTGCCAGCAACTCAGGGGACACCGGGGAGCTGTTTTTT
TRBJ1-4 | TRBV5-1 | TRBD1 | NA | CASSPGTGANEKLFF | TGCGCCAGCAGCCCGGGGACAGGCGCTAATGAAAAACTGTTTTTT
TRBJ1-1 | TRBV28 | NA | NA | CASSLYYTEAFF | TGTGCCAGCAGTCTGTACTACACTGAAGCTTTCTTT
TRBJ2-3 | TRBV28 | TRBD2 | NA | CATSIGTSGTDTQYF | TGTGCCACCTCAATCGGGACTAGCGGGACAGATACGCAGTATTTT
TRBJ1-5 | TRBV21-1 | NA | once | CASSKWGTGRGLGQPQHF | TGTGCCAGCAGCAAATGGGGGACCGGCAGGGGGCTCGGGCAGCCCCAGCATTTT
TRBJ2-1 | TRBV5-6 | TRBD2 | NA | CASSPGRNEQFF | TGTGCCAGCAGCCCCGGGAGGAATGAGCAGTTCTTC
TRBJ2-2 | TRBV11-3 | TRBD1 | NA | CASSRGRTGELFF | TGTGCCAGCAGCAGGGGGCGGACCGGGGAGCTGTTTTTT
TRBJ1-1 | TRBV5-8 | TRBD1 | NA | CASATPGEGANTEAFF | TGTGCCAGCGCTACCCCTGGCGAGGGGGCGAACACTGAAGCTTTCTTT
TRBJ1-5 | TRBV2 | NA | NA | CASGESGSNQPQHF | TGTGCCAGCGGGGAATCGGGGTCTAATCAGCCCCAGCATTTT
TRBJ2-5 | TRBV3-1/TRBV3-2 | NA | NA | CASRGPGGETQYF | TGTGCCAGCAGGGGCCCAGGGGGGGAGACCCAGTACTTC
TRBJ2-3 | TRBV6-5 | NA | few | CASSHGGTSTDTQYF | TGTGCCAGCAGTCATGGAGGAACTAGCACAGATACGCAGTATTTT
TRBJ1-1 | TRBV29-1 | TRBD1 | few | CSVEVGTGTEAFF | TGCAGCGTTGAAGTGGGGACAGGCACTGAAGCTTTCTTT
TRBJ2-6 | TRBV5-1 | TRBD1 | NA | CASSETGGGANVLTF | TGCGCCAGCAGCGAAACAGGGGGAGGGGCCAACGTCCTGACTTTC
TRBJ2-1 | TRBV5-4 | TRBD1 | once | CASSFGLPRQGNEQFF | TGTGCCAGCAGCTTTGGGCTACCTCGACAGGGGAATGAGCAGTTCTTC
TRBJ1-5 | TRBV5-5 | NA | NA | CASSLAWGGNQPQHF | TGTGCCAGCAGCTTGGCGTGGGGGGGCAATCAGCCCCAGCATTTT
TRBJ2-7 | TRBV11-2 | TRBD1 | NA | CASSILGTGNYEQYF | TGTGCCAGCAGCATACTCGGGACAGGGAACTACGAGCAGTACTTC
TRBJ2-2 | TRBV5-1 | TRBD1 | NA | CASSQGTGWAGELFF | TGCGCCAGCAGCCAAGGGACAGGGTGGGCCGGGGAGCTGTTTTTT
TRBJ1-4 | TRBV9 | NA | NA | CASTPGGTNEKLFF | TGTGCCAGCACCCCGGGAGGAACTAATGAAAAACTGTTTTTT
TRBJ2-1 | TRBV11-2 | TRBD2 | NA | CASSLDPAGGRQFF | TGTGCCAGCAGCTTAGATCCAGCGGGGGGGCGGCAGTTCTTC
TRBJ1-1 | TRBV11-2 | NA | NA | CASSLEPGSSTEAFF | TGTGCCAGCAGCTTAGAGCCAGGGTCGAGCACTGAAGCTTTCTTT
TRBJ1-5 | TRBV4-1 | NA | NA | CASSQPGGGLVGQPQHF | TGCGCCAGCAGCCAACCCGGCGGGGGGCTCGTGGGTCAGCCCCAGCATTTT
TRBJ2-7 | TRBV28 | TRBD1 | NA | CASRGSGQGVNEQYF | TGTGCCAGCAGAGGCTCGGGACAGGGTGTCAACGAGCAGTACTTC
TRBJ2-5 | TRBV29-1 | TRBD1 | NA | CSVEEGTGRETQYF | TGCAGCGTTGAAGAAGGGACAGGGAGGGAGACCCAGTACTTC
TRBJ2-7 | TRBV18 | TRBD1 | NA | CASSSGTGLYEQYF | TGTGCCAGCTCCTCCGGGACAGGGTTGTACGAGCAGTACTTC
TRBJ1-2 | TRBV10-3 | TRBD1 | NA | CANSDRGSYGYTF | TGTGCCAACTCGGACAGGGGATCCTATGGCTACACCTTC
TRBJ2-7 | TRBV18 | TRBD1 | NA | CASSPGTGGSYEQYF | TGTGCCAGCTCACCAGGGACAGGGGGCTCCTACGAGCAGTACTTC
TRBJ1-1 | TRBV2 | NA | NA | CASRTDSNTEAFF | TGTGCCAGCAGGACGGACAGCAACACTGAAGCTTTCTTT